This TCR beta chain emerged from a study of OX40 agonist ivuxolimab in advanced cancers. Overall study: Dosing consisted of intravenous ivuxolimab at 0.01 to 10 mg/kg every 2 weeks.

Sampling of blood occurred at baseline, cycle 4 day 1, and cycle 7 day 1. This clone was counted between two and nine times. Sequencing was performed with immunoSEQ multiplex PCR; in TCRdb, only in-frame clones are kept and a portion is missing. The sample carries roughly 86,000 clones, 70% to 90% recorded once. CDR3 size: 15 residues. Germline V gene lookup returns CDR1 LNHDA and CDR2 SQIVND (reference sequence). Trimming removed 6 bases from V and 5 bases from J; junction bases left unmatched: 12. This TCR derives from an adult with an advanced solid tumor such as melanoma, head and neck, liver or kidney cancer. The sequenced sample was CD4+ or CD8+ T cells sorted from blood, obtained in a trial of the OX40 agonist ivuxolimab. This chain joins TRBV19 and TRBJ2-5; 7 bases are shared with TRBD2. CDR3 protein: CASSPTFGGGETQYF. The CDR3 DNA follows: TGTGCCAGTAGCCCGACGTTTGGGGGAGGGGAGACCCAGTACTTC.